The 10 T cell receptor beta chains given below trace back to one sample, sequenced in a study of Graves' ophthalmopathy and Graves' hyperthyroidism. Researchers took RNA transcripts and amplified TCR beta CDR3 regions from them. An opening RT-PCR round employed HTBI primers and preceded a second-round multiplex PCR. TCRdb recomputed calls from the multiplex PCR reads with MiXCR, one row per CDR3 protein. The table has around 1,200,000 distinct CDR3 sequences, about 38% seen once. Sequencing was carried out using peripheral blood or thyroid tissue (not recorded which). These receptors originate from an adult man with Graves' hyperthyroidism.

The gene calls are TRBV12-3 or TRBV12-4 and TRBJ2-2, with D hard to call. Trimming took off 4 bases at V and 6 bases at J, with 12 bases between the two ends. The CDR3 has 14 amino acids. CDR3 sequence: CASSSIRSAGELFF. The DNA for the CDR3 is TGTGCCAGCAGTTCCATCCGTTCCGCCGGGGAGCTGTTTTTT.

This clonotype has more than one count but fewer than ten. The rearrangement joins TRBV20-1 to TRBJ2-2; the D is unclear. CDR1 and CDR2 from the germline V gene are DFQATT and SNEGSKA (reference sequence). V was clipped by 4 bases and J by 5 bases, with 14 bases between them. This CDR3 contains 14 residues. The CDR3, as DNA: TGCAGTGCTATGCGCCGTGCGAGTACCGGGGAGCTGTTTTTT. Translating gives CSAMRRASTGELFF.

In DNA form, the CDR3 reads TGTGCCAGCACCTCTGGCGGGGGATGGGATCAGCCCCAGCATTTT. This encodes CASTSGGGWDQPQHF. The chain carries TRBV12-3 or TRBV12-4 and TRBJ1-5; weak D call: TRBD1 (5 bases). V was clipped by 7 bases and J by 5 bases, with 18 bases between them. The CDR3 extends over 15 amino acids.

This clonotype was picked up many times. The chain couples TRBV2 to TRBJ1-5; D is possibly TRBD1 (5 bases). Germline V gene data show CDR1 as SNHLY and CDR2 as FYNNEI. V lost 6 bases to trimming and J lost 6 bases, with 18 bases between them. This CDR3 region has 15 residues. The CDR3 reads CASRQRTVGGQPQHF. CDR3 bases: TGTGCCAGCAGACAACGGACCGTGGGGGGTCAGCCCCAGCATTTT.

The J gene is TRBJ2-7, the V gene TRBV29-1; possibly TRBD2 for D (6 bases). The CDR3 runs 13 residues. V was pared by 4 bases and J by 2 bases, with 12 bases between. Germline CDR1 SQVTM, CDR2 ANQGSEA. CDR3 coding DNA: TGCAGCGTTGGGGGACTGGCTACCTACGAGCAGTACTTC. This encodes CSVGGLATYEQYF.

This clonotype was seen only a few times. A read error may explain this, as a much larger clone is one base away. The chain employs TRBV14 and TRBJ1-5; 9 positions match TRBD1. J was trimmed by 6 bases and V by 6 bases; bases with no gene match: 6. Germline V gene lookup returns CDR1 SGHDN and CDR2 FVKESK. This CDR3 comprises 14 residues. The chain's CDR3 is CASRGTGRSQPQHF. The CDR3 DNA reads TGTGCCAGCAGAGGGACAGGGCGGTCTCAGCCCCAGCATTTT.

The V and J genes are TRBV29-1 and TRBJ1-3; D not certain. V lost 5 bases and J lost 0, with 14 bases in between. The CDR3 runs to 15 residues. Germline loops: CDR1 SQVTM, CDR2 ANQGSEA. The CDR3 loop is CSVLLGTSSGNTIYF. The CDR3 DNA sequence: TGCAGCGTTCTCCTGGGAACGAGCTCTGGAAACACCATATATTTT.

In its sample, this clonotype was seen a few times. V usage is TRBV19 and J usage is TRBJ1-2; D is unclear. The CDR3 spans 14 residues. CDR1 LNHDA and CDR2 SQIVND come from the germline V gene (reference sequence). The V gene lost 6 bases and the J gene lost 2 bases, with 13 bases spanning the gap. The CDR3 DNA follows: TGTGCCAGTAGCCAACGAAGGGCCAACTATGGCTACACCTTC. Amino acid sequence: CASSQRRANYGYTF.

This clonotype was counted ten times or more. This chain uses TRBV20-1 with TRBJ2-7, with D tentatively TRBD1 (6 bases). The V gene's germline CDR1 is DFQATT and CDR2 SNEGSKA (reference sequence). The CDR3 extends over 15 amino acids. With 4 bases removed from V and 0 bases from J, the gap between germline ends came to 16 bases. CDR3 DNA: TGCAGTGCTACCGGCCGGGACACAACCTCCTACGAGCAGTACTTC. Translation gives CSATGRDTTSYEQYF.

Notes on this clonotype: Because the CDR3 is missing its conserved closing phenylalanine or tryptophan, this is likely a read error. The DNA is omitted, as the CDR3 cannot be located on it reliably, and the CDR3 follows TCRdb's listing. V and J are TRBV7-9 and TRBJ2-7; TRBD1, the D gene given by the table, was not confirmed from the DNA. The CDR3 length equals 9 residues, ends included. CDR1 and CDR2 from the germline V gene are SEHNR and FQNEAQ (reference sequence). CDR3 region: CASSGRGGG.